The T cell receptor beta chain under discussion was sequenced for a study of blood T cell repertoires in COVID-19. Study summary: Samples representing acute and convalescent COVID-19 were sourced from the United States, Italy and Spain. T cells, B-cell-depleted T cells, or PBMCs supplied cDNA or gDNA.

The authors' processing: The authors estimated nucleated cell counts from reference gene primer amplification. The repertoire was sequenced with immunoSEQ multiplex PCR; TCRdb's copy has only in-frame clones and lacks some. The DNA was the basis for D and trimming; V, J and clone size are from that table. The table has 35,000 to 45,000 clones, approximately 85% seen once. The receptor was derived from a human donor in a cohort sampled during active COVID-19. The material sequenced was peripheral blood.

The chain's CDR3 is CASSSQRGGRHEQFF. CDR3 sequence (DNA): TGTGCCAGCAGCTCCCAGCGGGGGGGCAGGCATGAGCAGTTCTTC. V gene TRBV7-3 combines with J gene TRBJ2-1; 10 positions agree with TRBD2. CDR3 size: 15 residues. V shed 4 bases, J shed 8 bases, and the junction held 8 bases outside the gene matches. The germline gives CDR1 SGHTA, CDR2 FQGTGA.